The 27 T cell receptor beta chains reported below all come from one sample, sequenced in a study of T cell changes during pregnancy in multiple sclerosis. Measured with immunoSEQ multiplex PCR; TCRdb has only the in-frame clones, and not every one. The profile shows about 49,000 clones, 95% of them singletons. Sequences were derived from CD8+ T cells from peripheral blood mononuclear cells, sampled in the first trimester of pregnancy. Receptor source: a female donor with multiple sclerosis, enrolled in a pregnancy study.

This clone was counted a single time. The chain has TRBV4-1 and TRBJ2-5, with D possibly matching TRBD2 (5 bases). CDR1 and CDR2 from the germline V gene are MGHRA and YSYEKL. This CDR3 is built from 15 residues. Trimming pared 1 base from V and 5 bases from J, leaving 14 bases between. For the CDR3, the DNA is TGCGCCAGCAGCCAAGTGGAGGATGGCAAGGAGACCCAGTACTTC. Amino acids: CASSQVEDGKETQYF.

The rearrangement uses TRBV18 and TRBJ2-7; possibly TRBD1 for D (5 bases). The length of the CDR3 is 17 residues. The ends were cut back, 5 bases at V and 2 bases at J, with 22 bases in the middle. The germline V gene has CDR1 KGHSH and CDR2 LQKENI. The CDR3 spells CASSTRGDSPDAYEQYF. As DNA, the CDR3 is TGTGCCAGCTCAACCAGAGGCGACAGCCCGGACGCCTACGAGCAGTACTTC.

The chain uses TRBV5-1 and TRBJ2-5; 7 bases match TRBD2. V lost 4 bases and J lost 5; bases outside the gene matches: 14. The CDR3 contains 16 residues. In germline, CDR1 is SGHRS, CDR2 YFSETQ. The CDR3 DNA reads TGCGCCAGCAGCCCAGGGCGGGGAGGGGTGGAGGAGACCCAGTACTTC. It yields the protein CASSPGRGGVEETQYF.

J is TRBJ1-1 and V is TRBV30; D is perhaps TRBD1 (5 bases). CDR1 GTSNPN and CDR2 SVGIG come from the germline V gene (reference sequence). With 0 bases removed from V and 0 bases from J, the gap between germline ends came to 11 bases. The CDR3 has 15 amino acids. CDR3 in amino acids: CAWSVRAGLNTEAFF. The DNA for the CDR3 is TGTGCCTGGAGTGTACGGGCAGGGCTGAACACTGAAGCTTTCTTT.

V and J are TRBV19 and TRBJ2-7; 7 bases are shared with TRBD1. Germline assignment: CDR1 LNHDA and CDR2 SQIVND (reference sequence). The ends lost 2 bases at V and 4 bases at J; junction bases unmatched: 11. CDR3 length: 16 residues. The CDR3 DNA is TGTGCCAGTAGTATAAGCCCAGACAGGGTACCTTACGAGCAGTACTTC. This gives the protein CASSISPDRVPYEQYF.

V usage is TRBV7-3 and J usage is TRBJ2-1; 7 positions agree with TRBD2. V trimming: 2 bases; J trimming: 7 bases; junction bases outside the gene matches: 8. This CDR3 has 15 residues. Germline lookup yields CDR1 SGHTA and CDR2 FQGTGA. The CDR3 sequence: CASSLEGGRVNEQFF. The CDR3, as DNA: TGTGCCAGCAGCTTAGAAGGTGGGAGGGTTAATGAGCAGTTCTTC. Complete variable domain (other parts from reference TRBV7-3 and TRBJ2-1): GAGVSQTPSNKVTEKGKYVELRCDPISGHTALYWYRQSLGQGPEFLIYFQGTGAADDSGLPNDRFFAVRPEGSVSTLKIQRTERGDSAVYLCASSLEGGRVNEQFFGPGTRLTVL.

This clone is a singleton in its sample. This chain connects TRBV7-9 to TRBJ2-1, with a tentative D call TRBD1 (5 bases). V lost 2 bases and J lost 5, with 13 bases in between. CDR1 is SEHNR and CDR2 is FQNEAQ in the germline V gene (reference sequence). The CDR3 consists of 15 residues. CDR3 sequence (DNA): TGTGCCAGCAGCTTATCCGAGTCGACAGACAATGAGCAGTTCTTC. It yields the protein CASSLSESTDNEQFF. Together with reference TRBV7-9 and TRBJ2-1, the CDR3 gives the full variable domain: DTGVSQNPRHKITKRGQNVTFRCDPISEHNRLYWYRQTLGQGPEFLTYFQNEAQLEKSRLLSDRFSAERPKGSFSTLEIQRTEQGDSAMYLCASSLSESTDNEQFFGPGTRLTVL.

This chain connects TRBV19 to TRBJ2-1; 10 bases match TRBD2. Trimming took 3 bases from V and 0 from J; bases not matched to a gene: 5. The CDR3 is made up of 17 amino acids. Germline V gene sequence: CDR1 LNHDA, CDR2 SQIVND (reference sequence). The CDR3 DNA sequence: TGTGCCAGTAGTATGTCAAGCGGGAGGGACTCCTACAATGAGCAGTTCTTC. It specifies CASSMSSGRDSYNEQFF.

The rearrangement joins TRBV5-6 to TRBJ2-2; TRBD2 aligns across 13 bases. The V segment lost 3 bases and the J segment 4 bases; nucleotides outside the gene matches: 3. The germline gives CDR1 SGHDT, CDR2 YYEEEE. This CDR3 is 16 amino acids long. This chain's CDR3 is CASSWGLAGTTGELFF. The CDR3 DNA is TGTGCCAGCAGCTGGGGACTAGCGGGAACCACCGGGGAGCTGTTTTTT. The full variable domain, with the rest looked up from reference TRBV5-6 and TRBJ2-2, is DAGVTQSPTHLIKTRGQQVTLRCSPKSGHDTVSWYQQALGQGPQFIFQYYEEEERQRGNFPDRFSGHQFPNYSSELNVNALLLGDSALYLCASSWGLAGTTGELFFGEGSRLTVL.

V is TRBV25-1 and J is TRBJ2-7; D possibly corresponds to TRBD1 (5 bases). V lost 7 bases, J lost 5 bases, and 21 bases lay in between. Germline CDR1 and CDR2: MGHDK and SYGVNS. The CDR3 is 15 amino acids. CDR3 nucleotide sequence: TGTGCCAGCAACCCCGGAGAGGAACAGGTCCACGAGCAGTACTTC. Protein product: CASNPGEEQVHEQYF.

DNA for the CDR3: TGTGCCAGCAGCTTAACGAGTGGAGTCGCAGATACGCAGTATTTT. Encoded protein: CASSLTSGVADTQYF. V and J are TRBV7-3 and TRBJ2-3; no reliable D call. Germline V CDR1 and CDR2: SGHTA, FQGTGA. Trimming took 0 bases from V and 4 from J, leaving 11 bases between them. The CDR3 has 15 amino acids.

The chain employs TRBV6-5 and TRBJ2-5; 7 bases match TRBD1. This CDR3 contains 14 residues. The V segment lost 2 bases and the J segment 4 bases; nucleotides outside the gene matches: 4. From germline, CDR1 is MNHEY and CDR2 SVGAGI. The CDR3: CASSYQGGGETQYF. Here the CDR3 DNA reads TGTGCCAGCAGTTACCAAGGGGGCGGAGAGACCCAGTACTTC.

The genes are TRBV27 and TRBJ2-1, with TRBD2 matching over 11 bases. This CDR3 has 16 amino acids. Germline-derived CDR1 and CDR2 are MNHEY and SMNVEV (reference sequence). With 4 bases clipped from V and 15 bases from J, the junction kept 17 bases outside the gene matches. This CDR3 is CASSSKQGLAARIGFF. In nucleotides, the CDR3 is TGTGCCAGCAGTTCAAAGCAGGGACTAGCGGCAAGAATAGGGTTCTTC.

As regards this clone: Compared with germline, one end of the junction differs, possibly owing to a read error. The CDR3 is CATRRDGAGDFYEQYF. CDR3 DNA sequence: TGTGCCACCAGGAGAGATGGGGCAGGGGATTTCTACGAGCAGTACTTC. The chain employs TRBV15 and TRBJ2-7; TRBD1 is a possible D gene (6 bases). CDR1 and CDR2 (germline): LNHNV, YYDKDF (reference sequence). The CDR3 has 16 residues. Together with reference TRBV15 and TRBJ2-7, the CDR3 gives the full variable domain: DAMVIQNPRYQVTQFGKPVTLSCSQTLNHNVMYWYQQKSSQAPKLLFHYYDKDFNNEADTPDNFQSRRPNTSFCFLDIRSPGLGDTAMYLCATRRDGAGDFYEQYFGPGTRLTVT.

The chain recombines TRBV9 with TRBJ1-2; no clear D. CDR3 length equals 16 residues. Germline V gives CDR1 SGDLS, CDR2 YYNGEE. V lost 0 bases, J lost 3 bases, and 15 bases lay in between. DNA of the CDR3: TGTGCCAGCAGCGTAGGTTGGGGAGTAGATTACTATGGCTACACCTTC. It is translated as CASSVGWGVDYYGYTF.

A remark on this clone: Germline and junction disagree at one end, which may indicate a read error. The chain employs TRBV6-1 and TRBJ1-2; 8 bases map to TRBD1. Germline lookup yields CDR1 MNHNS and CDR2 SASEGT. This CDR3 has 15 residues. CDR3 sequence reads: CASSEAGQGVPVLAF. The CDR3 nucleotides are TGTGCCAGCAGTGAAGCCGGACAGGGTGTGCCAGTTCTCGCCTTC.

The chain couples TRBV19 to TRBJ2-1, with a possible D match to TRBD2 (6 bases). Germline V gene sequence: CDR1 LNHDA, CDR2 SQIVND (reference sequence). CDR3 length equals 14 residues. The V end was cut by 3 bases, the J end by 0 bases, with 6 bases between. This chain's CDR3 is CASSIGSSYNEQFF. DNA of the CDR3: TGTGCCAGTAGTATCGGGAGCTCCTACAATGAGCAGTTCTTC.

The chain employs TRBV5-5 and TRBJ2-7, with TRBD1 matching 7 bases. V shed 4 bases, J shed 5 bases, and the junction held 9 bases outside the gene matches. CDR3 length equals 14 residues. Germline CDR1 and CDR2: SGHKS and YYEKEE (reference sequence). As DNA, the CDR3 is TGTGCCAGCAGCCTAGAGGGGGCAGGAAACGAGCAGTACTTC. It is translated as CASSLEGAGNEQYF. The variable domain in full, with the rest retrieved from reference TRBV5-5 and TRBJ2-7, is DAGVTQSPTHLIKTRGQQVTLRCSPISGHKSVSWYQQVLGQGPQFIFQYYEKEERGRGNFPDRFSARQFPNYSSELNVNALLLGDSALYLCASSLEGAGNEQYFGPGTRLTVT.

This clone was recorded once. J is TRBJ1-1 and V is TRBV7-9; TRBD1 matches 10 bases. With 5 bases clipped from V and 2 bases from J, the junction kept 14 bases outside the gene matches. This CDR3 comprises 18 residues. Germline CDR1 reads SEHNR; CDR2 reads FQNEAQ (reference sequence). CDR3 DNA: TGTGCCAGCAGCCCCAAAACCGGGACAGGGGTAATTAACACTGAAGCTTTCTTT. It translates to CASSPKTGTGVINTEAFF.

The chain couples TRBV7-2 to TRBJ2-7, with TRBD2 matching 7 bases. Germline CDR1 is SGHTA and CDR2 is FQGNSA. The CDR3 covers 13 residues. With V trimmed by 9 bases and J by 2 bases, 7 bases remained unmatched. The CDR3 nucleotides are TGTGCCAGTCGGGACTACGGGACCTACGAGCAGTACTTC. Its protein is CASRDYGTYEQYF.

The chain recombines TRBV6-1 with TRBJ2-2, with D perhaps TRBD1 (5 bases). V lost 11 bases and J 0 bases, leaving 16 bases between the germline ends. This CDR3 has 15 residues. Germline values: CDR1 MNHNS, CDR2 SASEGT. CDR3 bases: TGTGCCTCCCTCCCAGGGAAGGCGAACACCGGGGAGCTGTTTTTT. It codes for CASLPGKANTGELFF.

The chain combines TRBV18 with TRBJ2-1; tentative D call: TRBD2 (5 bases). Between the trimmed V and J ends, which lost 6 bases and 0 bases, there was a span of 15 bases. The CDR3 covers 16 residues. Per the germline V gene, CDR1 is KGHSH and CDR2 is LQKENI. The CDR3 sequence: CASSPRSGLSYNEQFF. CDR3 coding DNA: TGTGCCAGCTCCCCCAGGAGCGGACTCTCCTACAATGAGCAGTTCTTC.

The V and J genes are TRBV7-9 and TRBJ2-2; 9 nucleotides align to TRBD1. The V gene end was trimmed by 1 base and the J gene end by 2 bases; junction bases not matched to a gene: 5. Germline V gene lookup returns CDR1 SEHNR and CDR2 FQNEAQ (reference sequence). There are 17 residues in the CDR3. The CDR3 loop reads CASSLDGTGKNTGELFF. CDR3 nucleotides: TGTGCCAGCAGCTTAGATGGGACAGGGAAAAACACCGGGGAGCTGTTTTTT.

The CDR3 nucleotides read TGTGCCACTAGGACAAAACCGGGACAGGGGCTCTATGGCTACACCTTC. Amino acids: CATRTKPGQGLYGYTF. This chain links TRBV19 with TRBJ1-2; 10 bases are a match to TRBD1. J was trimmed by 4 bases and V by 10 bases; bases with no gene match: 15. CDR1 is LNHDA and CDR2 is SQIVND in the germline V gene (reference sequence). This CDR3 has 16 amino acids. Together with reference TRBV19 and TRBJ1-2, the CDR3 gives the full variable domain: DGGITQSPKYLFRKEGQNVTLSCEQNLNHDAMYWYRQDPGQGLRLIYYSQIVNDFQKGDIAEGYSVSREKKESFPLTVTSAQKNPTAFYLCATRTKPGQGLYGYTFGSGTRLTVV.

V gene TRBV21-1 combines with J gene TRBJ1-3. TRBV21-1 constitutes a pseudogene. The CDR3 has 15 amino acids. In nucleotides, the CDR3 is TGTGCCAGCAGGACCCCCCGAGGGCCTGGAAACACCATATATTTT. This gives the protein CASRTPRGPGNTIYF.

The V call is TRBV28, the J call TRBJ1-5; no definite D call. V lost 4 bases and J 13 bases, leaving 11 bases between the germline ends. The V gene's germline CDR1 is MDHEN and CDR2 SYDVKM. CDR3 length: 11 amino acids. The CDR3 DNA reads as TGTGCCAGCAGTTCAACTCGGGGTCAGCATTTT. Its protein product is CASSSTRGQHF.

The rearrangement joins TRBV5-4 to TRBJ2-6; 10 bases are shared with TRBD2. CDR1 SGHNT and CDR2 YYREEE come from the germline V gene (reference sequence). J lost 1 base, V lost 4 bases, and 11 bases had no gene match. The CDR3 has 19 amino acids. As DNA, the CDR3 is TGTGCCAGCAGCCAAGAAGTAGCGGGAGGCCCTTCTGGGGCCAACGTCCTGACTTTC. This codes for CASSQEVAGGPSGANVLTF. The variable domain in full, completed from reference TRBV5-4 and TRBJ2-6, reads ETGVTQSPTHLIKTRGQQVTLRCSSQSGHNTVSWYQQALGQGPQFIFQYYREEENGRGNFPPRFSGLQFPNYSSELNVNALELDDSALYLCASSQEVAGGPSGANVLTFGAGSRLTVL.